This T cell receptor (beta chain) was identified during a study of blood T cell repertoires in COVID-19. Profiling relied on immunoSEQ multiplex PCR, and the TCRdb table lists in-frame clones only, not all of them. The table lists tens of thousands of clones, roughly 80% of them singletons, with approximately 20% in the top ten. Germline V lookup: CDR1 SGHRS, CDR2 YFSETQ. Trimming cost V 2 bases and J 4 bases, with 10 bases left between them. The CDR3 loop spans 13 amino acids. This receptor was obtained from a human donor in a cohort sampled during active COVID-19. What was sequenced was peripheral blood. This chain links TRBV5-1 with TRBJ2-7; weak D call: TRBD2 (5 bases). CDR3 DNA sequence: TGCGCCAGCAGCTTCCTAACGGGATACGAGCAGTACTTC. This sequence encodes CASSFLTGYEQYF.